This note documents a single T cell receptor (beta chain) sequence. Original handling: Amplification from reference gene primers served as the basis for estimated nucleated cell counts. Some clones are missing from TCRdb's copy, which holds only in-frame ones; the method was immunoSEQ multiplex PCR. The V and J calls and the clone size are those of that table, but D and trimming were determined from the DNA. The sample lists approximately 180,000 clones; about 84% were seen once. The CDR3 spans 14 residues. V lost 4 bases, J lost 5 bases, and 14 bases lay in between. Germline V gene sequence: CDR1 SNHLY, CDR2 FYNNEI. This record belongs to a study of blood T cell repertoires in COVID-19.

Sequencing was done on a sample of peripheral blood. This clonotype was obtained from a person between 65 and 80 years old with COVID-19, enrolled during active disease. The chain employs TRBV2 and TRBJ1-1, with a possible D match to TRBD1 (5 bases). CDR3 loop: CASSVRPKGTEAFF. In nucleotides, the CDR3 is TGTGCCAGCAGTGTCCGACCAAAGGGGACTGAAGCTTTCTTT.